This is a list of T cell receptor beta chains from one sample in a study of T cell responses to AZD1222 COVID-19 vaccine. The repertoire was sequenced with immunoSEQ multiplex PCR; TCRdb's copy has only in-frame clones and lacks some. The sample consists of 100,000 to 150,000 clones, 90% of them appearing once. The specimen was peripheral blood, collected on day 0 of AZD1222 vaccination. The origin of the receptors is an adult in good health. Each CDR3 is given with its conserved first and last residue. The D gene is left open where the match is weak. A row's size may be missing; if present it is once, few, many or a size class.

clone_size j_call d_call v_call cdr3_nt cdr3_aa
. TRBJ2-4 TRBD1 TRBV18 TGTGCCAGCTCACCCTTAGGGACAGGGGGCCCCAAAAACATTCAGTACTTC CASSPLGTGGPKNIQYF
. TRBJ2-1 . TRBV3-1/TRBV3-2 TGTGCCAGCAGCCTGCCAGGGGCCTACAATGAGCAGTTCTTC CASSLPGAYNEQFF
. TRBJ2-1 TRBD2 TRBV7-9 TGTGCCAGCAGCCCAGTAGTCGGGCGGGGGGTCACGCGGGAGCAGTTCTTC CASSPVVGRGVTREQFF
. TRBJ2-7 . TRBV5-5 TGTGCCAGCAGCACGGGCTCCCGGCGGGTCGAGCAGTACTTC CASSTGSRRVEQYF
. TRBJ2-1 . TRBV23-1 TGCGCCAGCAGGGGCCGGGACTCTAGCTCCTACAATGAGCAGTTCTTC CASRGRDSSSYNEQFF
. TRBJ2-3 . TRBV5-1 TGCGCCAGCAGCTCCAACCCCAACTCAGATACGCAGTATTTT CASSSNPNSDTQYF
. TRBJ1-2 TRBD1 TRBV5-4 TGTGCCAGCAGCCCTAAACAGGGTAGGGACAGCTATGGCTACACCTTC CASSPKQGRDSYGYTF
. TRBJ2-1 . TRBV9 TGTGCCAGCAGCGTAGTTAGCGGCAATGAGCAGTTCTTC CASSVVSGNEQFF
. TRBJ2-7 . TRBV5-6 TGTGCCAGCAGCTTGGGGAACTACGAGCAGTACTTC CASSLGNYEQYF
. TRBJ2-3 . TRBV10-3 TGTGCCATCAGTGAAGGTGCAGGAAGCACAGATACGCAGTATTTT CAISEGAGSTDTQYF
once TRBJ1-2 . TRBV7-2 TGTGCCAGCAGCTTAAGTCGTGGTGAGGGGAGCTATGGCTACACCTTC CASSLSRGEGSYGYTF
. TRBJ1-1 TRBD1 TRBV28 TGTGCCAGCAGTTACCGGACAGGGGGCTACACTGAAGCTTTCTTT CASSYRTGGYTEAFF
. TRBJ2-5 TRBD2 TRBV5-1 TGCGCCAGCAGCTTGGCCGTAGCGGGGGGGCCCAGGGAGACCCAGTACTTC CASSLAVAGGPRETQYF
. TRBJ1-6 . TRBV3-1/TRBV3-2 TGTGCCAGCAGCCTAGGGACATCCCGGAGAGGGGGTTCACCCCTCCACTTT CASSLGTSRRGGSPLHF
. TRBJ2-7 . TRBV9 TGTGCCAGCAGCGTAGGTCCCGAGTACGAGCAGTACTTC CASSVGPEYEQYF
. TRBJ2-2 . TRBV4-3 TGCGCCAGCAGCCAAGAAGTAGGGACCGGGGAGCTGTTTTTT CASSQEVGTGELFF
. TRBJ2-1 . TRBV7-9 TGTGCCAGCAGCTCCATAGTGGGGGGTGGTTCGAGCTCCTACAATGAGCAGTTCTTC CASSSIVGGGSSSYNEQFF
. TRBJ1-1 . TRBV18 TGTGCCAGCTCAAGGAACTTCGGGGACACTGAAGCTTTCTTT CASSRNFGDTEAFF
. TRBJ1-5 TRBD1 TRBV30 TGTGCCTGGAGCCCCCCTCGACAGGGGAGCAATCAGCCCCAGCATTTT CAWSPPRQGSNQPQHF
. TRBJ2-5 . TRBV6-2/TRBV6-3 TGTGCCAGCAGCCCACGGACAGCCCAAGAGACCCAGTACTTC CASSPRTAQETQYF
. TRBJ2-1 TRBD1 TRBV6-5 TGTGCCAGCAGTACCACAGGGGGCGCGAATGATGAGCAGTTCTTC CASSTTGGANDEQFF
. TRBJ2-2 . TRBV27 TGTGCCAGCAGTTTCGTCCGGGCTGGGGGCGGGGAGCTGTTTTTT CASSFVRAGGGELFF
. TRBJ2-6 . TRBV19 TGTGCCAGTATGGGGGCTGGGGCCAACGTCCTGACTTTC CASMGAGANVLTF
. TRBJ1-3 . TRBV6-1 TGTGCCAGCAGTGTTTTTGACAGGAGCTCTGGAAACACCATATATTTT CASSVFDRSSGNTIYF
. TRBJ1-1 TRBD1 TRBV10-1 TGCGCCAGTTCTAGGACAGGGATGGCCACTGAAGCTTTCTTT CASSRTGMATEAFF
. TRBJ1-2 . TRBV12-3/TRBV12-4 TGTGCCAGCAGTTTCTCCATCGGCTACACCTTC CASSFSIGYTF
. TRBJ2-2 . TRBV5-1 TGCGCCAGCAGCTTGGGTTTTTTAGGCAGCGGGTCCGGGGAGCTGTTTTTT CASSLGFLGSGSGELFF
few TRBJ1-1 . TRBV19 TGTGCCAGTAGTGCTCGGCGGGGGGACACTGAAGCTTTCTTT CASSARRGDTEAFF
once TRBJ2-3 TRBD2 TRBV7-2 TGTGCCAGCAGCGCCCGACTAGCGGGGCTAGGGACAGATACGCAGTATTTT CASSARLAGLGTDTQYF
. TRBJ1-4 TRBD1 TRBV28 TGTGCCAGCAGTTTTTTAACAGGGGGGAGTGAAAAACTGTTTTTT CASSFLTGGSEKLFF
. TRBJ2-3 . TRBV11-2 TGTGCCAGCAGCTGGCGCGAGGTATTTCCAGATACGCAGTATTTT CASSWREVFPDTQYF
few TRBJ2-5 TRBD2 TRBV24-1 TGTGCCACCAGTGATCCGGCCCCGGGGGGGAAGACCCAGTACTTC CATSDPAPGGKTQYF
. TRBJ1-5 TRBD1 TRBV28 TGTGCCAGCCGGGGGACAGGAGGGTATCAGCCCCAGCATTTT CASRGTGGYQPQHF
. TRBJ1-1 . TRBV10-1 TGCGCCAGCAGCGGACAGCTGAACACTGAAGCTTTCTTT CASSGQLNTEAFF
. TRBJ1-5 . TRBV9 TGTGCCAGCAGCGTAGGGGGGGGAGTTCAGCCCCAGCATTTT CASSVGGGVQPQHF
. TRBJ1-5 TRBD1 TRBV7-2 TGTGCCAGCACCCGGGACAGGAGGGAGCAGCCCCAGCATTTT CASTRDRREQPQHF
. TRBJ1-1 . TRBV24-1 TGTGCCACCAGGGGTGAGGGCACTGAAGCTTTCTTT CATRGEGTEAFF
. TRBJ2-1 TRBD1 TRBV28 TGTGCCAGCAGTTTAGGGCCGACAGGGGAGAGCTCCTACAATGAGCAGTTCTTC CASSLGPTGESSYNEQFF
. TRBJ1-2 . TRBV6-5 TGTGCCAGCAGTTACGAAGGGGGGAGCTACACCTTC CASSYEGGSYTF
. TRBJ2-3 TRBD2 TRBV2 TGTGCCAGCAGGGACTGGGACTACACAGATACGCAGTATTTT CASRDWDYTDTQYF
. TRBJ2-5 . TRBV3-1/TRBV3-2 TGTGCCAGCAGCCGGGCCGGGACTGGGCTAGAGACCCAGTACTTC CASSRAGTGLETQYF
. TRBJ1-1 . TRBV7-2 TGTGCCAGCAGCTCGCACGGGAACACTGAAGCTTTCTTT CASSSHGNTEAFF
. TRBJ1-2 . TRBV28 TGTGCCAGCAGTTTACGGGCAGTAAACTATGGCTACACCTTC CASSLRAVNYGYTF
. TRBJ1-4 . TRBV14 TGTGCCAGCAGCCAGGGGTACAGAACCAATGAAAAACTGTTTTTT CASSQGYRTNEKLFF
. TRBJ1-1 . TRBV4-1 TGCGCCAGCAGCCAAGTCGGCAGCTTGAACACTGAAGCTTTCTTT CASSQVGSLNTEAFF
. TRBJ1-1 . TRBV6-5 TGTGCCAGCAGCCAAGGACAGAACACTGAAGCTTTCTTT CASSQGQNTEAFF
. TRBJ2-2 . TRBV7-3 TGTGCCAGCAGCTTAACAGCAGGGGTTAACACCGGGGAGCTGTTTTTT CASSLTAGVNTGELFF
. TRBJ1-1 TRBD1 TRBV29-1 TGCAGCGTAGGACAGGGGGCCTACACTGAAGCTTTCTTT CSVGQGAYTEAFF
. TRBJ1-6 . TRBV6-1 TGTGCCAGCAGTGATGGGAAGCACCTAAGCTCCTATAATTCACCCCTCCACTTT CASSDGKHLSSYNSPLHF
. TRBJ1-3 . TRBV6-5 TGTGCCAGCAGCGGCACAGGGATATACACCATATATTTT CASSGTGIYTIYF
once TRBJ1-2 TRBD1 TRBV12-3/TRBV12-4 TGTGCCAGCACCTCAGACAGGGGGCAGGACTACACCTTC CASTSDRGQDYTF
. TRBJ2-1 TRBD2 TRBV6-4 TGTGCCAGCAGTGCGTCTAGCGGGGGCTTCTACAATGAGCAGTTCTTC CASSASSGGFYNEQFF
. TRBJ1-6 . TRBV27 TGTGCCAGCAGTTATCGGACCCGAGCGTCCAATTCACCCCTCCACTTT CASSYRTRASNSPLHF